This entry lists 31 T cell receptor beta chains sequenced from one sample in a study of shared clonotypes between healthy human individuals. CD8 cells regarded as naive lacked CD45RO, were positively chosen for CCR7, and omitted terminally differentiated effector memory CD45RA+ cells. Clones were read by immunoSEQ multiplex PCR, and TCRdb kept only the in-frame ones, dropping some. The sample lists under 1 million clones; nearly 95% were seen once. The sequencing input was naive CD8+ T cells sorted from blood. The receptors come from a man aged 25 to 40 in good health.

V and J are TRBV6-7 and TRBJ2-7, with D possibly matching TRBD1 (5 bases). TRBV6-7 is assigned to the ORF class and has an uncertain function. The germline V and J ends were trimmed by 6 bases and 5 bases, with 17 bases remaining between them. The CDR3 extends over 14 amino acids. CDR3 bases: TGTGCCAGCAGCAGACAGCACTTCTGCGACGAGCAGTACTTC. This encodes CASSRQHFCDEQYF.

The genes are TRBV6-1 and TRBJ1-2; D may be TRBD1 (6 bases). The V and J ends lost 8 bases and 7 bases respectively, with 17 bases between them. The length of the CDR3 is 13 residues. Per germline, CDR1 MNHNS and CDR2 SASEGT. CDR3 coding DNA: TGTGCCAGCCCGACAGGTAGAGGTGTTGGCTACACCTTC. It translates to CASPTGRGVGYTF.

This clone was found once. This rearrangement joins TRBV4-1 to TRBJ2-5; D is possibly TRBD2 (7 bases). Germline V gene data show CDR1 as MGHRA and CDR2 as YSYEKL. This CDR3 region has 15 residues. V was trimmed by 4 bases and J by 5 bases, leaving 17 bases between them. The CDR3 coding sequence is TGCGCCAGCAGCCTCCGTTGGGGGGGCCGGGAGACCCAGTACTTC. This encodes CASSLRWGGRETQYF.

The V gene is TRBV4-3, the J gene TRBJ2-7; possibly TRBD2 for D (5 bases). The CDR3 is 15 residues long. The ends were cut back, 4 bases at V and 0 bases at J, with 13 bases in the middle. The V gene's germline CDR1 is LGHNA and CDR2 YSLEER. Here the CDR3 DNA reads TGCGCCAGCAGCCCTTTTGCGGGCTTCTCCTACGAGCAGTACTTC. As protein: CASSPFAGFSYEQYF.

V usage is TRBV29-1 and J usage is TRBJ2-7, with D tentatively TRBD1 (6 bases). The CDR3 totals 15 residues. CDR1 is SQVTM, CDR2 ANQGSEA, per germline. V was pared by 5 bases and J by 1 base, with 18 bases between. The CDR3 region has the DNA TGCAGCGTTACCCACAGGGAATCATCATCCTACGAGCAGTACTTC. Its translation: CSVTHRESSSYEQYF.

The V and J genes are TRBV29-1 and TRBJ2-3, with 12 bases identical to TRBD2. The CDR3 is 15 residues long. Germline V lookup: CDR1 SQVTM, CDR2 ANQGSEA. V lost 5 bases and J lost 5; bases outside the gene matches: 8. DNA for the CDR3: TGCAGCGTTCCCGGGACTAGCGGGCGTGGAGATACGCAGTATTTT. This translates into CSVPGTSGRGDTQYF.

The J gene is TRBJ2-5, the V gene TRBV6-1; D is possibly TRBD2 (5 bases). Trimming left V 0 bases short and J 1 base short, with 12 bases between. The CDR3 spans 16 residues. Germline-derived CDR1 and CDR2 are MNHNS and SASEGT. CDR3 nucleotides: TGTGCCAGCAGTGAAGCCTTGGGCGAGGGCCAAGAGACCCAGTACTTC. Translation: CASSEALGEGQETQYF.

Written as DNA, the CDR3 is TGTGCCAGCAGTGGACAGGGACTCGGAAACACCATATATTTT. Translating it yields CASSGQGLGNTIYF. V gene TRBV2 combines with J gene TRBJ1-3; TRBD1 matches at 7 bases. The V gene's germline CDR1 is SNHLY and CDR2 FYNNEI. J lost 4 bases, V lost 4 bases, and 4 bases had no gene match. This CDR3 contains 14 residues.

A few counts support this clone. The chain uses TRBV2 and TRBJ2-7; D possibly matches TRBD1 or TRBD2 (5 bases each). The CDR3 sequence is 15 residues long. CDR1 is SNHLY and CDR2 is FYNNEI in the germline V gene. V dropped 3 bases and J dropped 0 bases, with 12 bases sitting between them. This chain's CDR3 is CASSEGERSSYEQYF. CDR3 DNA: TGTGCCAGCAGTGAGGGGGAAAGGAGCTCCTACGAGCAGTACTTC.

Here the CDR3 reads CASRRGDSGWNIQYF. As DNA, the CDR3 is TGTGCCAGCAGAAGGGGGGACAGTGGGTGGAACATTCAGTACTTC. The rearrangement joins TRBV27 to TRBJ2-4, with D possibly being TRBD1 (7 bases). The CDR3 is 15 amino acids. CDR1 is MNHEY, CDR2 SMNVEV, per germline (reference sequence). Trimming left V 6 bases short and J 7 bases short, with 19 bases between.

The V and J genes are TRBV30 and TRBJ2-1; D is unclear. Germline CDR1 reads GTSNPN; CDR2 reads SVGIG (reference sequence). This CDR3 is built from 13 residues. Trimming stripped 0 bases from V and 4 bases from J, with 7 bases between. Here the CDR3 DNA reads TGTGCCTGGAGTGTAGTGCCTTACAATGAGCAGTTCTTC. This encodes CAWSVVPYNEQFF.

V and J are TRBV4-3 and TRBJ2-1; 7 bases line up with TRBD2. Germline V lookup: CDR1 LGHNA, CDR2 YSLEER. J lost 7 bases, V lost 1 base, and 13 bases had no gene match. The CDR3 sequence is 17 residues long. This CDR3 reads CASSQALLREDPNEQFF. In DNA form, the CDR3 reads TGCGCCAGCAGCCAAGCTCTTTTACGGGAGGACCCAAATGAGCAGTTCTTC.

V and J are TRBV4-2 and TRBJ1-2, with 7 bases aligning to TRBD1. There are 15 residues in the CDR3. Per the germline V gene, CDR1 is LGHNA and CDR2 is YNFKEQ. The ends lost 1 base at V and 3 bases at J; junction bases unmatched: 5. The CDR3 DNA follows: TGTGCCAGCAGCCAAGCGGGACAGAGCTACTATGGCTACACCTTC. It translates to CASSQAGQSYYGYTF.

This chain joins TRBV25-1 and TRBJ2-4; weak D call: TRBD2 (6 bases). Germline V gene data show CDR1 as MGHDK and CDR2 as SYGVNS. V was pared by 3 bases and J by 8 bases, with 20 bases between. The CDR3 covers 16 residues. DNA of the CDR3: TGTGCCAGCAGTGACCCGCTCGAGGCCCGCGGGGACATTCAGTACTTC. It specifies CASSDPLEARGDIQYF. Full variable domain (outside the CDR3, taken from reference TRBV25-1 and TRBJ2-4): EADIYQTPRYLVIGTGKKITLECSQTMGHDKMYWYQQDPGMELHLIHYSYGVNSTEKGDLSSESTVSRIRTEHFPLTLESARPSHTSQYLCASSDPLEARGDIQYFGAGTRLSVL.

This chain links TRBV10-3 with TRBJ1-2; D call uncertain. CDR3 length equals 14 residues. The V and J ends lost 6 bases and 6 bases respectively, with 17 bases between them. Looked up from germline, CDR1 is ENHRY and CDR2 is SYGVKD. CDR3 residues: CAISSLGDGNGYTF. The CDR3 DNA sequence: TGTGCCATCAGCTCCTTGGGAGATGGAAATGGCTACACCTTC.

The rearrangement joins TRBV7-9 to TRBJ2-1, with D possibly matching TRBD2 (5 bases). Trimming cost V 5 bases and J 15 bases, with 23 bases left between them. Per germline, CDR1 SEHNR and CDR2 FQNEAQ (reference sequence). The CDR3 covers 14 residues. CDR3 DNA sequence: TGTGCCAGCAGCAACCCCAGCCGGACTGTCCTCCTGTTCTTC. This encodes CASSNPSRTVLLFF.

V and J are TRBV14 and TRBJ2-1; 8 bases align to TRBD2. Germline CDR1 and CDR2: SGHDN and FVKESK. The CDR3 is 20 residues long. V shed 0 bases and J 0 bases; nucleotides not matched to a gene: 13. The CDR3 coding sequence is TGTGCCAGCAGCCAAGAGGAGAGCGGGAGTTGGGCCAGCTCCTACAATGAGCAGTTCTTC. Translated: CASSQEESGSWASSYNEQFF.

The V gene is TRBV28, the J gene TRBJ1-2; 7 bases match TRBD1. The junction had 2 bases not matched to a gene; V was cut back by 3 bases and J by 4 bases. CDR1 MDHEN and CDR2 SYDVKM come from the germline V gene. The CDR3 loop spans 13 amino acids. This CDR3 is CASSLKGAYGYTF. The CDR3 nucleotides are TGTGCCAGCAGTTTGAAGGGGGCCTATGGCTACACCTTC.

The chain's CDR3 is CASSQDSSRGDTQYF. In nucleotides, the CDR3 is TGTGCCAGCAGCCAGGACAGTAGTCGTGGGGATACGCAGTATTTT. The genes are TRBV28 and TRBJ2-3; D is perhaps TRBD1 (6 bases). V was trimmed by 6 bases and J by 6 bases, leaving 19 bases between them. The germline CDR1 and CDR2 sequences are MDHEN and SYDVKM. The CDR3 extends over 15 amino acids. Full variable domain (remainder filled in from reference TRBV28 and TRBJ2-3): DVKVTQSSRYLVKRTGEKVFLECVQDMDHENMFWYRQDPGLGLRLIYFSYDVKMKEKGDIPEGYSVSREKKERFSLILESASTNQTSMYLCASSQDSSRGDTQYFGPGTRLTVL.

The chain couples TRBV27 to TRBJ1-1, with D tentatively TRBD1 (5 bases). CDR3 size: 14 residues. Per the germline V gene, CDR1 is MNHEY and CDR2 is SMNVEV (reference sequence). V lost 2 bases to trimming and J lost 4 bases, with 11 bases between them. The CDR3 reads CASSLQAGLTEAFF. In nucleotides, the CDR3 is TGTGCCAGCAGTTTACAAGCGGGACTCACTGAAGCTTTCTTT.

The J gene is TRBJ1-1, the V gene TRBV7-2; the D gene is possibly TRBD1 (6 bases). From germline, CDR1 is SGHTA and CDR2 FQGNSA. Trimming left V 5 bases short and J 2 bases short, with 15 bases between. The CDR3 contains 15 residues. CDR3 in DNA: TGTGCCAGCAGCCAAAAGGACAGCTACAACACTGAAGCTTTCTTT. It yields the protein CASSQKDSYNTEAFF.

This clone came up once. In DNA, the CDR3 is TGTGCCAGCAGCCTCAGTGCCGAATTTTATGGCTACACCTTC. Amino acid sequence: CASSLSAEFYGYTF. The V gene is TRBV7-9, the J gene TRBJ1-2; D is uncertain. Deletions cut 5 bases from V and 5 bases from J, with 15 bases between. CDR3 length equals 14 residues. CDR1 SEHNR and CDR2 FQNEAQ come from the germline V gene (reference sequence).

The DNA for the CDR3 is TGTGCCAGCAGCCCTATCCCCGGGACTAGCGGGAGGGATTCCTACGAGCAGTACTTC. It encodes CASSPIPGTSGRDSYEQYF. This chain joins TRBV14 and TRBJ2-7; TRBD2 aligns across 16 bases. Germline CDR1 reads SGHDN; CDR2 reads FVKESK. V shed 4 bases and J 1 base; nucleotides not matched to a gene: 10. CDR3 length equals 19 residues.

This sequence joins TRBV28 and TRBJ2-7, with D perhaps TRBD2 (5 bases). CDR3 length: 12 residues. Germline values: CDR1 MDHEN, CDR2 SYDVKM. V lost 7 bases to trimming and J lost 2 bases, with 9 bases between them. The CDR3 protein is CASIGGPYEQYF. For the CDR3, the DNA is TGTGCCAGCATTGGAGGACCCTACGAGCAGTACTTC.

The sample holds one count of this clone. This sample also contains other DNA sequences that code for the same CDR3. The CDR3: CASSGGTSGTSTDTQYF. The CDR3 DNA sequence: TGTGCCAGCAGCGGCGGGACTAGCGGAACTAGCACAGATACGCAGTATTTT. V gene TRBV9 combines with J gene TRBJ2-3, with TRBD2 matching over 11 bases. This CDR3 comprises 17 residues. V gave up 3 bases and J gave up 0 bases; unmatched junction bases: 6. Per germline, CDR1 SGDLS and CDR2 YYNGEE.

This clone has more than one count but fewer than ten. The rearrangement uses TRBV30 and TRBJ2-2; D is ambiguous. The germline V gene has CDR1 GTSNPN and CDR2 SVGIG (reference sequence). Trimming pared 8 bases from V and 4 bases from J, leaving 11 bases between. The CDR3 runs to 12 residues. The CDR3: CAGPGLTGELFF. CDR3 sequence (DNA): TGTGCCGGCCCGGGCCTCACCGGGGAGCTGTTTTTT.

The V and J genes are TRBV18 and TRBJ2-3, with D tentatively TRBD1 (7 bases). The CDR3 spans 16 residues. The germline CDR1 and CDR2 sequences are KGHSH and LQKENI. The V end was cut by 0 bases, the J end by 1 base, with 11 bases between. The CDR3 DNA reads TGTGCCAGCTCACCACCAACAGGGGAGGGCACAGATACGCAGTATTTT. This encodes CASSPPTGEGTDTQYF.

Remarks on this clone: This sample also contains other DNA sequences that code for the same CDR3. This chain links TRBV29-1 with TRBJ1-1; D remains unclear. The CDR3 spans 11 residues. Germline lookup yields CDR1 SQVTM and CDR2 ANQGSEA. V dropped 3 bases and J dropped 5 bases, with 7 bases sitting between them. In nucleotides, the CDR3 is TGCAGCGTTGAGGGTCGAACTGAAGCTTTCTTT. Its protein is CSVEGRTEAFF.

The chain has TRBV2 and TRBJ2-7; a possible D gene is TRBD2 (5 bases). Germline V CDR1 and CDR2: SNHLY, FYNNEI. This CDR3 region has 14 residues. V was clipped by 4 bases and J by 0 bases, with 10 bases between them. The CDR3 sequence is CASSVTGFSYEQYF. CDR3 DNA: TGTGCCAGCAGTGTCACGGGATTCTCCTACGAGCAGTACTTC. Filled out from reference TRBV2 and TRBJ2-7, the complete variable domain reads EPEVTQTPSHQVTQMGQEVILRCVPISNHLYFYWYRQILGQKVEFLVSFYNNEISEKSEIFDDQFSVERPDGSNFTLKIRSTKLEDSAMYFCASSVTGFSYEQYFGPGTRLTVT.

This rearrangement joins TRBV28 to TRBJ2-7; possible D gene TRBD2, 6 bases. This CDR3 has 15 amino acids. Trimming cost V 8 bases and J 2 bases, with 19 bases left between them. In germline, CDR1 is MDHEN, CDR2 SYDVKM. In DNA, the CDR3 is TGTGCCAGCTGCGCCGACCGGGACTTCGCCTACGAGCAGTACTTC. Translated, it gives CASCADRDFAYEQYF. The full variable domain, in which reference TRBV28 and TRBJ2-7 provide the parts outside the CDR3, is DVKVTQSSRYLVKRTGEKVFLECVQDMDHENMFWYRQDPGLGLRLIYFSYDVKMKEKGDIPEGYSVSREKKERFSLILESASTNQTSMYLCASCADRDFAYEQYFGPGTRLTVT.

CDR3 DNA sequence: TGTGCCACCAGCGCTGACAGATATCAGCCCCAGCATTTT. This encodes CATSADRYQPQHF. V and J are TRBV15 and TRBJ1-5; D is possibly TRBD1 (5 bases). V lost 5 bases and J lost 5, with 10 bases in between. This CDR3 region has 13 residues. The V gene's germline CDR1 is LNHNV and CDR2 YYDKDF (reference sequence).